Listed here are 15 T cell receptor beta chains from one sample, sequenced in a study of blood T cell repertoires in COVID-19. Sequencing used immunoSEQ multiplex PCR; TCRdb keeps in-frame clones, though not all of them. Of 300,000 to 400,000 clones listed, approximately 90% are singletons. The sequenced sample was PBMCs or T cells enriched from blood (not recorded which). These receptors came from a young woman with acute COVID-19.

This chain joins TRBV23-1 and TRBJ2-1, with D hard to call. TRBV23-1 is annotated as an ORF whose role is uncertain. V was shortened by 0 bases and J by 0 bases, with 12 bases between the two germline ends. This CDR3 has 17 residues. CDR3 amino acids: CASSQSSCPSSYNEQFF. The CDR3 coding sequence is TGCGCCAGCAGTCAATCTTCTTGCCCGAGCTCCTACAATGAGCAGTTCTTC.

The genes are TRBV2 and TRBJ1-6; the D gene is possibly TRBD1 (5 bases). Trimming took off 6 bases at V and 4 bases at J, with 13 bases between the two ends. The CDR3 covers 15 residues. Germline-derived CDR1 and CDR2 are SNHLY and FYNNEI. The CDR3: CASSSDRLYNSPLHF. The CDR3 bases are TGTGCCAGCAGCTCCGACAGACTTTATAATTCACCCCTCCACTTT.

CDR3 DNA sequence: TGTGCCAGCAGCCTACTCCGGCGGCCCCTGAGCTCCTACAATGAGCAGTTCTTC. Its translation is CASSLLRRPLSSYNEQFF. This chain joins TRBV5-6 and TRBJ2-1; D ambiguous. This CDR3 spans 18 amino acids. Germline V gene sequence: CDR1 SGHDT, CDR2 YYEEEE. V lost 4 bases and J lost 0, with 20 bases in between.

As concerns this clone: A junction boundary mismatches the germline segment, possibly from a read error. CDR3 in DNA: TGTGCCAGCAGTCAAGAAGGGCTAGCGGGGCCGCAAGAGACCCAGTACTTC. Its translation is CASSQEGLAGPQETQYF. This chain links TRBV4-2 with TRBJ2-5, with 9 bases identical to TRBD2. CDR1 and CDR2 from the germline V gene are LGHNA and YNFKEQ. This CDR3 region has 17 residues.

V usage is TRBV18 and J usage is TRBJ2-7; possible D gene TRBD1, 6 bases. CDR1 and CDR2 from the germline V gene are KGHSH and LQKENI. The CDR3 length is 13 residues. V lost 5 bases, J lost 3 bases, and 11 bases lay in between. CDR3 coding DNA: TGTGCCAGCTCAGTACAGGGCGACTACGAGCAGTACTTC. This encodes CASSVQGDYEQYF.

V gene TRBV3-1 (or the pseudogene TRBV3-2) combines with J gene TRBJ2-5; D perhaps matches TRBD1 (7 bases). Germline CDR1 LGHDT, CDR2 YNNKEL (reference sequence). This CDR3 comprises 15 residues. Trimming left V 4 bases short and J 4 bases short, with 16 bases between. CDR3 sequence reads: CASSPITQGGETQYF. For the CDR3, the DNA is TGTGCCAGCAGCCCCATTACCCAGGGGGGAGAGACCCAGTACTTC.

The V call is TRBV6-5, the J call TRBJ2-7; 9 nucleotides align to TRBD1. V trimming: 6 bases; J trimming: 1 base; junction bases outside the gene matches: 7. The CDR3 has 15 residues. The germline CDR1 and CDR2 sequences are MNHEY and SVGAGI. As DNA, the CDR3 is TGTGCCAGCAGGAACACAGGGGGCGGTTCCTACGAGCAGTACTTC. This codes for CASRNTGGGSYEQYF.

The chain couples TRBV3-1 (or the pseudogene TRBV3-2) to TRBJ2-7; D is possibly TRBD1 (6 bases). CDR1 and CDR2 (germline): LGHDT, YNNKEL (reference sequence). This CDR3 has 13 amino acids. The V gene lost 1 base and the J gene lost 2 bases, with 6 bases spanning the gap. This chain's CDR3 is CASSQGGPYEQYF. CDR3 in DNA: TGTGCCAGCAGCCAAGGGGGGCCCTACGAGCAGTACTTC.

The CDR3 nucleotides read TGTGCCAGCTCACCACCGGAGGGGACAGGTGGTGAACTTAGGTTCTTT. Translation: CASSPPEGTGGELRFF. This chain uses TRBV18 with TRBJ1-1; 8 nucleotides align to TRBD1. V gave up 0 bases and J gave up 14 bases; unmatched junction bases: 17. Germline V gene lookup returns CDR1 KGHSH and CDR2 LQKENI. The CDR3 is made up of 16 amino acids.

This sequence joins TRBV9 and TRBJ2-7; D perhaps matches TRBD1 (8 bases). The CDR3 extends over 14 amino acids. Trimming shortened V by 0 bases and J by 4 bases, and 11 bases separated the two germline ends. Germline V gene lookup returns CDR1 SGDLS and CDR2 YYNGEE. CDR3 DNA sequence: TGTGCCAGCAGCGTAGAACAGGGGGGGTACGAGCAGTACTTC. This codes for CASSVEQGGYEQYF.

This CDR3 is CASRPHSYYGYTF. Written as DNA, the CDR3 is TGTGCCAGCAGGCCTCACAGCTACTATGGCTACACCTTC. V and J are TRBV27 and TRBJ1-2; D uncertain. This CDR3 is built from 13 residues. The V end was cut by 6 bases, the J end by 3 bases, with 11 bases between. Germline V gene data show CDR1 as MNHEY and CDR2 as SMNVEV (reference sequence).

This clone was seen a handful of times. The chain combines TRBV10-1 with TRBJ1-1; D is uncertain. CDR1 WNHNN and CDR2 SYGVQD come from the germline V gene (reference sequence). Trimming took off 6 bases at V and 1 base at J, with 6 bases between the two ends. This CDR3 has 12 residues. This CDR3 reads CASSTGNTEAFF. The DNA for the CDR3 is TGCGCCAGCAGCACCGGGAACACTGAAGCTTTCTTT.

This chain links TRBV9 with TRBJ1-3; D gene uncertain. The germline V and J ends were trimmed by 1 base and 0 bases, with 8 bases remaining between them. Per the germline V gene, CDR1 is SGDLS and CDR2 is YYNGEE. There are 15 residues in the CDR3. For the CDR3, the DNA is TGTGCCAGCAGCGTATACGGGTTCTCTGGAAACACCATATATTTT. Translating gives CASSVYGFSGNTIYF.

This clone was counted once. This chain uses TRBV10-1 with TRBJ2-5, with 9 bases identical to TRBD2. The junction had 5 bases not matched to a gene; V was cut back by 3 bases and J by 3 bases. The CDR3 length is 15 residues. The germline V gene has CDR1 WNHNN and CDR2 SYGVQD (reference sequence). This CDR3 reads CASSEVSGGKETQYF. CDR3 DNA: TGCGCCAGCAGTGAAGTTAGCGGGGGAAAAGAGACCCAGTACTTC.

Of note for this clone: The identical CDR3 is also encoded by other nucleotide sequences in the sample. The chain joins TRBV5-6 to TRBJ1-3, with D possibly TRBD1 on 5 matching bases. V lost 4 bases to trimming and J lost 4 bases, with 12 bases between them. CDR1 is SGHDT, CDR2 YYEEEE, per germline. The CDR3 totals 14 residues. The CDR3 is CASSLGPRGNTIYF. The DNA for the CDR3 is TGTGCCAGCAGCCTGGGGCCTAGGGGAAACACCATATATTTT.